Listed here is a single TCR beta chain. Its cognate antigen has yet to be identified. No much larger clone is present one base from it, and per-base qualities are unavailable. The record originates from a study of blood T cell repertoires in COVID-19 (dated by TCRdb to between 2020 and 2021). About the study as a whole: Samples from collaborators originated in the United States, Italy and Spain and spanned both the acute and convalescent phases of COVID-19. The dataset comprised deeply sampled blood TCRbeta repertoires from subjects exposed to, actively infected with, or recovered from COVID-19. The repertoires were released in a freely available public database meant as a resource for research on the immune response to SARS-CoV-2. Nearly every sample came with metadata listing a de-identified subject ID, COVID-19 status, age in years and sex. The samples were drawn from two sources: the first 160 participants of the ongoing ImmuneRACE study, and 1,000 to 1,500 subjects contributed by 6 global collaborators. HLA class I and class II types, where available, came from metadata supplied by the sample provider rather than from assay-based typing. The material from the prospective study consisted of cDNA or gDNA derived from T cells, B-cell-depleted T cells, or PBMCs. The full study reports these points: How much clinical and demographic metadata was included differed by source and by participant, and the metadata was provided uncurated.

TCRbeta CDR3 regions were amplified from genomic DNA by means of the immunoSEQ Assay, a bias-controlled multiplex PCR. Per the authors' processing: The number of nucleated cells in each sample was estimated from the amplification of reference gene primers within the assay. To quantify the absolute abundance of each unique TCRbeta CDR3 rearrangement, sequence reads were collapsed and filtered. Productive Simpson clonality was computed per sample as the square root of Simpson's diversity index over productive rearrangements. The source is immuneACCESS, and TCRdb retained only in-frame sequences with V and J called. Part of the clones is not carried over; for the studies checked, unresolved V genes explain less than half of this, and the remainder is unexplained. The DNA was the basis for D and trimming; V, J and clone size are from that table. A total of roughly 68,000 clones appear in this sample, roughly 87% of them only once. Together, the top ten hold about 5% of the sample.

The collaborating institutions used their own protocols to collect whole blood in K2EDTA tubes. For TCRbeta analysis, collaborators shipped samples in one of three forms: frozen whole blood, isolated PBMCs, or DNA extracted from either of those sample types. Specimen: peripheral blood. The receptor's source is a woman in her 50s with active COVID-19.

The DNA sequence reads TGTGCCAGCAGTTCCCACTGGGAGGGCGATGGGGATGAGCAGTTCTTC. This is translated as CASSSHWEGDGDEQFF. The V and J segments used are TRBV27 and TRBJ2-1, and 7 junction bases match TRBD2. V is cut back by 4 bases and J by 8 bases, with 14 bases in the junction unmatched. CDR1 and CDR2, per the germline V gene (reference sequence), are MNHEY and SMNVEV. The CDR3 goes from the cysteine to the phenylalanine over 16 residues. Only the CDR3 portion is preserved as DNA: 48 bases, with reading frame beginning at the first base.